This T cell receptor beta chain was recovered during a study of T cell responses to AZD1222 COVID-19 vaccine. Notes on the study in general: Repertoires were obtained only post-peak T cell response. Regions left unmutated in variants are reportedly the target of nearly half of spike-specific TCRs. White British ancestry dominated among donors, who included more females, and clonal diversity was possibly underestimated.

Germline assignment: CDR1 MNHNY and CDR2 SVGAGI (reference sequence). CDR3 length: 12 residues. Points on this clone: As yet, its antigen is unknown.

The method was immunoSEQ multiplex PCR; TCRdb's version includes in-frame clones alone and lacks a portion of them. In the table there are roughly 30,000 clones, about three quarters of which are singletons. J is TRBJ1-4 and V is TRBV6-6, with unresolved D. The TCR sequence derives from an adult in good health. This sample comprised peripheral blood, obtained on day 0 of AZD1222 vaccination. CDR3 bases: TGTGCTGCCGGGCGTGCTAATGAAAAACTGTTTTTT. This translates into CAAGRANEKLFF.